The 16 T cell receptor beta chains reported below all come from one sample, sequenced in a study of beta chain features in type 1 diabetes. Notes on the study in general: Within each of all four CD4+ subsets, Type 1 diabetes patients had TCRB CDR3s that were moderately but significantly shorter.

Isolated RNA was reverse transcribed in full, so expressed TCRB transcripts were sequenced. TCRdb keeps only in-frame clones here, not all; method: immunoSEQ multiplex PCR. The sample yields 250,000 to 350,000 clones, about 15% seen once. For these receptors, no antigen is known. Sequenced: naive CD4+ T cells from blood. Receptors originate from a man aged 18 to 30 with type 1 diabetes.

The V call is TRBV11-2, the J call TRBJ2-1, with TRBD2 matching over 11 bases. Germline CDR1 and CDR2: SGHAT and FQNNGV. With V trimmed by 5 bases and J by 2 bases, 5 bases remained unmatched. The CDR3 sequence is 16 residues long. CDR3 protein: CASSPLAGGPYNEQFF. The CDR3 DNA reads TGTGCCAGCAGCCCTTTAGCGGGGGGGCCCTACAATGAGCAGTTCTTC. Based on the CDR3 plus reference TRBV11-2 and TRBJ2-1, the full variable domain is EAGVAQSPRYKIIEKRQSVAFWCNPISGHATLYWYQQILGQGPKLLIQFQNNGVVDDSQLPKDRFSAERLKGVDSTLKIQPAKLEDSAVYLCASSPLAGGPYNEQFFGPGTRLTVL.

The J gene is TRBJ1-6, the V gene TRBV30, with 9 bases fitting TRBD1. Losses at the gene ends were 2 bases for V and 9 bases for J; bases not matched to a gene: 11. Germline values: CDR1 GTSNPN, CDR2 SVGIG (reference sequence). This CDR3 spans 16 amino acids. This CDR3 reads CAWSKPGTGFRSPLHF. As DNA, the CDR3 is TGTGCCTGGAGTAAACCTGGGACAGGGTTTCGTTCACCCCTCCACTTT.

This clone has a handful of counts. The rearrangement joins TRBV5-4 to TRBJ2-3; TRBD1 might be the D (6 bases). The V gene lost 0 bases and the J gene lost 0 bases, with 11 bases spanning the gap. Germline V gene data show CDR1 as SGHNT and CDR2 as YYREEE (reference sequence). This CDR3 region has 16 residues. In DNA, the CDR3 is TGTGCCAGCAGCTTGGAGGGGGTCTTTAGCACAGATACGCAGTATTTT. This gives the protein CASSLEGVFSTDTQYF.

The chain uses TRBV28 and TRBJ2-7; TRBD1 aligns across 8 bases. There are 16 residues in the CDR3. The V and J ends lost 4 bases and 2 bases, in that order; junction bases with no gene match: 10. The germline V gene encodes CDR1 MDHEN and CDR2 SYDVKM. CDR3 sequence (DNA): TGTGCCAGCAGTTCACCGGGACAGGTAAACGCCTACGAGCAGTACTTC. The encoded protein is CASSSPGQVNAYEQYF. Together with reference TRBV28 and TRBJ2-7, the CDR3 gives the full variable domain: DVKVTQSSRYLVKRTGEKVFLECVQDMDHENMFWYRQDPGLGLRLIYFSYDVKMKEKGDIPEGYSVSREKKERFSLILESASTNQTSMYLCASSSPGQVNAYEQYFGPGTRLTVT.

This chain uses TRBV7-8 with TRBJ2-5, with 8 bases lining up with TRBD2. CDR3 length: 16 residues. In germline, CDR1 is SGHVS, CDR2 FQNEAQ. Trimming cost V 1 base and J 3 bases; bases outside gene matches: 7. The CDR3 protein is CASSLERLAPKETQYF. In nucleotides, the CDR3 is TGTGCCAGCAGCTTAGAGAGACTAGCGCCAAAAGAGACCCAGTACTTC.

The CDR3 region is CASSFVWGLTGELFF. The CDR3 region has the DNA TGTGCCAGCAGCTTTGTCTGGGGGCTCACCGGGGAGCTGTTTTTT. This chain uses TRBV7-2 with TRBJ2-2; tentatively, D is TRBD1 (6 bases). V was clipped by 3 bases and J by 4 bases, with 12 bases between them. This CDR3 has 15 residues. Germline values: CDR1 SGHTA, CDR2 FQGNSA.

The rearrangement joins TRBV5-4 to TRBJ1-1; the D is unclear. Germline V gives CDR1 SGHNT, CDR2 YYREEE (reference sequence). The CDR3 has 15 amino acids. V was pared by 4 bases and J by 1 base, with 14 bases between. CDR3 nucleotides: TGTGCCAGCAGCAGCCCTATCACAGAGAACACTGAAGCTTTCTTT. Translation: CASSSPITENTEAFF. The full variable domain, rest sourced from reference TRBV5-4 and TRBJ1-1, is ETGVTQSPTHLIKTRGQQVTLRCSSQSGHNTVSWYQQALGQGPQFIFQYYREEENGRGNFPPRFSGLQFPNYSSELNVNALELDDSALYLCASSSPITENTEAFFGQGTRLTVV.

This chain connects TRBV29-1 to TRBJ1-1; TRBD1 might be the D (5 bases). Trimming cost V 7 bases and J 6 bases, with 18 bases left between them. CDR1 is SQVTM and CDR2 is ANQGSEA in the germline V gene. This CDR3 is 13 amino acids long. CDR3 coding DNA: TGCAGCGGAGGACCTCAGGGTATGCCTGAAGCTTTCTTT. Amino acids: CSGGPQGMPEAFF.

This clone occurred a few times. The chain recombines TRBV18 with TRBJ2-7; D is possibly TRBD2 (5 bases). In germline, CDR1 is KGHSH, CDR2 LQKENI. The CDR3 contains 15 residues. Deletions cut 3 bases from V and 12 bases from J, with 24 bases between. This CDR3 is CASSPGPTGAGEGYF. CDR3 bases: TGTGCCAGCTCACCGGGCCCGACCGGAGCTGGAGAGGGGTACTTC. Variable domain in full (rest from reference TRBV18 and TRBJ2-7): NAGVMQNPRHLVRRRGQEARLRCSPMKGHSHVYWYRQLPEEGLKFMVYLQKENIIDESGMPKERFSAEFPKEGPSILRIQQVVRGDSAAYFCASSPGPTGAGEGYFGPGTRLTVT.

The table lists this clone with a few counts. The chain carries TRBV7-8 and TRBJ2-5; the D gene is possibly TRBD1 (5 bases). V lost 2 bases, J lost 5 bases, and 12 bases lay in between. Germline CDR1 is SGHVS and CDR2 is FQNEAQ. This CDR3 is 14 amino acids long. CDR3 in DNA: TGTGCCAGCAGCTTACGACAGCCGAGGGAGACCCAGTACTTC. Encoded protein: CASSLRQPRETQYF.

With regard to this clone: This same CDR3 is encoded by further DNA sequences in the sample. The chain uses TRBV18 and TRBJ1-1, with TRBD1 matching 8 bases. Germline V gives CDR1 KGHSH, CDR2 LQKENI. The CDR3 runs to 13 residues. The J segment lost 4 bases and the V segment lost 5 bases, leaving 3 bases of the junction unmatched. The chain's CDR3 is CASSSDRATEAFF. In DNA form, the CDR3 reads TGTGCCAGCTCATCGGACAGGGCCACTGAAGCTTTCTTT.

This clone was counted between two and nine times. This chain joins TRBV30 and TRBJ2-1; possibly TRBD1 for D (6 bases). This CDR3 is built from 17 residues. The V and J ends lost 1 base and 5 bases respectively, with 21 bases between them. Germline-derived CDR1 and CDR2 are GTSNPN and SVGIG (reference sequence). CDR3 residues: CAWSALSRAKGDNEQFF. In DNA, the CDR3 is TGTGCCTGGAGTGCCTTAAGCAGGGCGAAGGGGGACAATGAGCAGTTCTTC.

On this clone itself: The same CDR3 is also encoded by other DNA sequences in this sample. V gene TRBV30 combines with J gene TRBJ1-4; weak D call: TRBD1 (6 bases). This CDR3 has 11 residues. Trimming took off 0 bases at V and 10 bases at J, with 6 bases between the two ends. Germline-derived CDR1 and CDR2 are GTSNPN and SVGIG (reference sequence). Written as DNA, the CDR3 is TGTGCCTGGAGTGTAGGGGGAAAACTGTTTTTT. Residues: CAWSVGGKLFF.

This clone was counted only a few times. This chain links TRBV7-9 with TRBJ1-5, with D perhaps TRBD1 (6 bases). The CDR3 is made up of 13 amino acids. V was trimmed by 6 bases and J by 11 bases, leaving 17 bases between them. Germline CDR1 is SEHNR and CDR2 is FQNEAQ (reference sequence). CDR3 sequence (DNA): TGTGCCAGCAGTGCTGGGGGGGCGCGGTCCCAGCATTTT. Protein: CASSAGGARSQHF.

This clone appeared once. This chain links TRBV30 with TRBJ1-5, with 8 bases fitting TRBD1. Trimming took 7 bases from V and 2 from J; bases not matched to a gene: 4. Germline CDR1 is GTSNPN and CDR2 is SVGIG (reference sequence). The CDR3 is 13 residues long. The CDR3 region has the DNA TGTGCCTCAACAGGGGGGGGCAATCAGCCCCAGCATTTT. Its translation: CASTGGGNQPQHF. Drawing the rest from reference TRBV30 and TRBJ1-5, the complete variable domain is SQTIHQWPATLVQPVGSPLSLECTVEGTSNPNLYWYRQAAGRGLQLLFYSVGIGQISSEVPQNLSASRPQDRQFILSSKKLLLSDSGFYLCASTGGGNQPQHFGDGTRLSIL.

V usage is TRBV5-1 and J usage is TRBJ2-3, with TRBD1 matching 9 bases. The V and J ends lost 0 bases and 4 bases, in that order; junction bases with no gene match: 9. The germline gives CDR1 SGHRS, CDR2 YFSETQ. The CDR3 loop spans 17 amino acids. The CDR3 DNA sequence: TGCGCCAGCAGCTTGGGGAGGACAGGGGTTCATCCAGATACGCAGTATTTT. Translating gives CASSLGRTGVHPDTQYF. The full variable domain, with the rest looked up from reference TRBV5-1 and TRBJ2-3, is KAGVTQTPRYLIKTRGQQVTLSCSPISGHRSVSWYQQTPGQGLQFLFEYFSETQRNKGNFPGRFSGRQFSNSRSEMNVSTLELGDSALYLCASSLGRTGVHPDTQYFGPGTRLTVL.